This T cell receptor (beta chain) was profiled in a study of hypomethylating agent response in myelodysplastic syndrome. About the research overall: Of the myelodysplastic syndrome patients, roughly 9 were male, 2 female. The most frequent mutation was TET2, in about 50% of the 11 patients. Findings of the study overall: After treatment, novel clonotypes emerged more in responders, contracted ones more in non-responders.

Sequencing used immunoSEQ multiplex PCR; TCRdb keeps in-frame clones, though not all of them. The sample records around 1,800 clones, about 72% being singletons. Regarding this clone: Antigen unknown.

Germline V CDR1 and CDR2: SGHVS, FQNEAQ. This CDR3 spans 18 amino acids. V was trimmed by 4 bases and J by 0 bases, leaving 22 bases between them. Sequenced here: bone marrow, sampled before or after starting hypomethylating agent treatment for myelodysplastic syndrome (not recorded which). The V and J genes are TRBV7-8 and TRBJ2-7; D is possibly TRBD1 (5 bases). The receptor was derived from a human donor with myelodysplastic syndrome. CDR3 protein: CASSWAARAATSSYEQYF. The CDR3, as DNA: TGTGCCAGCAGCTGGGCCGCCAGGGCAGCAACGAGCTCCTACGAGCAGTACTTC.